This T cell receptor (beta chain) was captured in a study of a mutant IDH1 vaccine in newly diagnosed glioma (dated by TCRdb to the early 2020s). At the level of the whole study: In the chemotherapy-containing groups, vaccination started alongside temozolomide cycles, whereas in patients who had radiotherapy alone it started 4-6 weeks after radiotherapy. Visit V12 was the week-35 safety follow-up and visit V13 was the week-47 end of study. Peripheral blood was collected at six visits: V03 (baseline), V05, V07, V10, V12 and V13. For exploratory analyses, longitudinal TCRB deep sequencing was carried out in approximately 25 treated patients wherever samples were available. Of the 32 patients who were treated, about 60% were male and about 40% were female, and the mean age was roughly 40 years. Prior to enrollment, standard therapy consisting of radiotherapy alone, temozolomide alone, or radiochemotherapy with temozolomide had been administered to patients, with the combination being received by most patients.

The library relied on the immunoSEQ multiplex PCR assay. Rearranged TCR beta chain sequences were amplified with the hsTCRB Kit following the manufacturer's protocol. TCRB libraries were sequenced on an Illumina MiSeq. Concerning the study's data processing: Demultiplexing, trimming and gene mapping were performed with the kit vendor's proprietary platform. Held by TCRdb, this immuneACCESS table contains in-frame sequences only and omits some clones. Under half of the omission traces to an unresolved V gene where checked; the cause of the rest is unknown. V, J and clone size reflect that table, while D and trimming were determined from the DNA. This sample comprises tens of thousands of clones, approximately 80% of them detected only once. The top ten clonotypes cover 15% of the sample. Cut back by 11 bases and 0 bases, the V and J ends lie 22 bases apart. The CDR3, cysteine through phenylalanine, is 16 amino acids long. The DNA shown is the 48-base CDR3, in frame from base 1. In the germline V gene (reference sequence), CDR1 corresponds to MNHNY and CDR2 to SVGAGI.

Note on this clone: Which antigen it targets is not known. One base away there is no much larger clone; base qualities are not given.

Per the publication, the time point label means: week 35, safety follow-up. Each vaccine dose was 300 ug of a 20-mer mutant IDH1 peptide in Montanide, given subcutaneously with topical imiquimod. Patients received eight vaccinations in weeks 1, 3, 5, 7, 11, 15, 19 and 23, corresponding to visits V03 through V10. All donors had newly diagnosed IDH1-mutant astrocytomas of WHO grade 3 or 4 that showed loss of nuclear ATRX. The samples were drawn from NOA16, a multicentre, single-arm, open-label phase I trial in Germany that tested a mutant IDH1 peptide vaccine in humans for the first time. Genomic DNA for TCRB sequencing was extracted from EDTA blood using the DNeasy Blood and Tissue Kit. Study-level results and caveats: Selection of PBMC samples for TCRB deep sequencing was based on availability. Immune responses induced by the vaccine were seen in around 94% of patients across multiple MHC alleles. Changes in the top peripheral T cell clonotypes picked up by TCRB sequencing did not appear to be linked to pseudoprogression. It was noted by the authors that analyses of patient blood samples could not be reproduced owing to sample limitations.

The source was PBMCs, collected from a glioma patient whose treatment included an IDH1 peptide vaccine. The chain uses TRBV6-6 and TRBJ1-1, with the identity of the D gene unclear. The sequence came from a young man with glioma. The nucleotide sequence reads TGTGCCGCCTCCCGGAGGGCGGGATCGGTGAACACTGAAGCTTTCTTT. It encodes CAASRRAGSVNTEAFF.